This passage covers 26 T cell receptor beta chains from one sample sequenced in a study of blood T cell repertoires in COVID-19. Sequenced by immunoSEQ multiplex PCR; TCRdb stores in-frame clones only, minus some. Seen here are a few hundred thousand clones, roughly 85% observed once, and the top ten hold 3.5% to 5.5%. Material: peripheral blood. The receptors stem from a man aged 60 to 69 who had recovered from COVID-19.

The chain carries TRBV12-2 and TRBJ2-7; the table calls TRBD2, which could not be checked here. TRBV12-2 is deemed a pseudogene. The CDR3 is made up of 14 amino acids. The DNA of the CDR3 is TGTGCAAGTCGCCCTCCAGCGGGAGTCAACGAGCAGTACTTC. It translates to CASRPPAGVNEQYF.

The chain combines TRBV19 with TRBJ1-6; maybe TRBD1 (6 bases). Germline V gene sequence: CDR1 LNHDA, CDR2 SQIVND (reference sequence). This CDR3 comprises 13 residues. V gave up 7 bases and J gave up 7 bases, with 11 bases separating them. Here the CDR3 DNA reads TGTGCCAGTAATAACAGGGAGAATTCACCCCTCCACTTT. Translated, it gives CASNNRENSPLHF.

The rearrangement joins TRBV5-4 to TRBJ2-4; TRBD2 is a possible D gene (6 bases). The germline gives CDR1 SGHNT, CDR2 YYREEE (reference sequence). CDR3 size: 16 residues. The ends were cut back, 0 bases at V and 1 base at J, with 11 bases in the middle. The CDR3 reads CASSLDRGTAKNIQYF. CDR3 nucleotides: TGTGCCAGCAGCTTGGATCGGGGGACCGCCAAAAACATTCAGTACTTC.

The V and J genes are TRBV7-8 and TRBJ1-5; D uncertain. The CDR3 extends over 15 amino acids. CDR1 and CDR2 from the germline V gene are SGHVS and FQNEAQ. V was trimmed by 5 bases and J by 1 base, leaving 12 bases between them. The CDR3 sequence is CASSPTSMSNQPQHF. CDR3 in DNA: TGTGCCAGCAGCCCAACGAGCATGAGCAATCAGCCCCAGCATTTT. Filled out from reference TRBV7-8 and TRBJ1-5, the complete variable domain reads GAGVSQSPRYKVAKRGQDVALRCDPISGHVSLFWYQQALGQGPEFLTYFQNEAQLDKSGLPSDRFFAERPEGSVSTLKIQRTQQEDSAVYLCASSPTSMSNQPQHFGDGTRLSIL.

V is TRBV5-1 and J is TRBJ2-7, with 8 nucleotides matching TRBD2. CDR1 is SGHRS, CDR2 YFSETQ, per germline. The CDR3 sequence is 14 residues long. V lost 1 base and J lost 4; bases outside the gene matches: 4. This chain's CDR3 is CASSLTRGVYEQYF. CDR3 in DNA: TGCGCCAGCAGCTTGACGCGGGGGGTTTACGAGCAGTACTTC. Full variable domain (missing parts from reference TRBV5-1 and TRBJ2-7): KAGVTQTPRYLIKTRGQQVTLSCSPISGHRSVSWYQQTPGQGLQFLFEYFSETQRNKGNFPGRFSGRQFSNSRSEMNVSTLELGDSALYLCASSLTRGVYEQYFGPGTRLTVT.

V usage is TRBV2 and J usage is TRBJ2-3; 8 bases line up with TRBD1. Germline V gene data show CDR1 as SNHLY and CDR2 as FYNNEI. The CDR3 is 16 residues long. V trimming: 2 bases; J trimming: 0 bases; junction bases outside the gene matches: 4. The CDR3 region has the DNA TGTGCCAGCAGTGAAAGACAGGGGACCAGCACAGATACGCAGTATTTT. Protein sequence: CASSERQGTSTDTQYF.

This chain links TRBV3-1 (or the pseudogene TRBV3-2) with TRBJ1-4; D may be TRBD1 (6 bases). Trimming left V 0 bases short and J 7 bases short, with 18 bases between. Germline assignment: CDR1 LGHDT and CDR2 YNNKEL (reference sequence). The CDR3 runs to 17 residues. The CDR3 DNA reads TGTGCCAGCAGCCAAGAGACAGGCGGGCCCACGAGTGAAAAACTGTTTTTT. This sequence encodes CASSQETGGPTSEKLFF.

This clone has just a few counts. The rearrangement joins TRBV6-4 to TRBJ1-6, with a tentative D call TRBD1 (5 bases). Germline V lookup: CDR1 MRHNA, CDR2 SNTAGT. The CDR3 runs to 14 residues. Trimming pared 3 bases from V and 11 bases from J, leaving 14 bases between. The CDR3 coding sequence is TGTGCCAGCAGTGAAGATGGGGGGAGTCCACCCCTCCACTTT. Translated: CASSEDGGSPPLHF.

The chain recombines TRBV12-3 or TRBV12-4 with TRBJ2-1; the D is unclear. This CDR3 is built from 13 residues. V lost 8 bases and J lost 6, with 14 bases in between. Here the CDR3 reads CASDERDANEQFF. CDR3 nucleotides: TGTGCCAGCGATGAGCGAGACGCCAATGAGCAGTTCTTC.

The CDR3 loop reads CASSLGTPSVDTQYF. CDR3 nucleotides: TGCGCCAGCAGCTTAGGGACTCCGTCCGTAGATACGCAGTATTTT. V is TRBV5-1 and J is TRBJ2-3, with TRBD2 as a possible D gene (6 bases). Per germline, CDR1 SGHRS and CDR2 YFSETQ. V dropped 2 bases and J dropped 5 bases, with 15 bases sitting between them. The CDR3 spans 15 residues. The whole variable domain, filled in from reference TRBV5-1 and TRBJ2-3, reads KAGVTQTPRYLIKTRGQQVTLSCSPISGHRSVSWYQQTPGQGLQFLFEYFSETQRNKGNFPGRFSGRQFSNSRSEMNVSTLELGDSALYLCASSLGTPSVDTQYFGPGTRLTVL.

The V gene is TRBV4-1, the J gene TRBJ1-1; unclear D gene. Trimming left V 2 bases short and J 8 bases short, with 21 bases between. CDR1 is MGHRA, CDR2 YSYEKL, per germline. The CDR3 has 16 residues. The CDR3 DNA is TGCGCCAGCAGCCAAAGTCCTGCGACTGCGAATTTGGAAGCTTTCTTT. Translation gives CASSQSPATANLEAFF.

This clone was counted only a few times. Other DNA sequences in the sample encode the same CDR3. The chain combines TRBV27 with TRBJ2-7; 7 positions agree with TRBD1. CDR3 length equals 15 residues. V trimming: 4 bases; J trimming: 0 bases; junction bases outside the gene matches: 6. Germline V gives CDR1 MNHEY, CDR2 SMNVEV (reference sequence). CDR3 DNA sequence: TGTGCCAGCAGTTCCTTGACAGGGAGCTCCTACGAGCAGTACTTC. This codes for CASSSLTGSSYEQYF.

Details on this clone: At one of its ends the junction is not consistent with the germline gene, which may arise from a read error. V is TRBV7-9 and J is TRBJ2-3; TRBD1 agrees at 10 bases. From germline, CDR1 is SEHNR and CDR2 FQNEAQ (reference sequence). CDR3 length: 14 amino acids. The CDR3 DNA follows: TGTGCCAGCAGCTCCGGGACAGGGGTAGATTCGCAGTATTTT. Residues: CASSSGTGVDSQYF.

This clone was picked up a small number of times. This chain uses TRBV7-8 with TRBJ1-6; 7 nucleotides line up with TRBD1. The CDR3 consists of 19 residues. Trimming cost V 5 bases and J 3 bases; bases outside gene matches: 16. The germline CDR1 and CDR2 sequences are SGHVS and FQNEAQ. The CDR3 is CASSLMASIGGHYNSPLHF. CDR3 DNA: TGTGCCAGCAGCCTAATGGCGTCCATAGGGGGCCACTATAATTCACCCCTCCACTTT. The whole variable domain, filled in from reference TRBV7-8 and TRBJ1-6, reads GAGVSQSPRYKVAKRGQDVALRCDPISGHVSLFWYQQALGQGPEFLTYFQNEAQLDKSGLPSDRFFAERPEGSVSTLKIQRTQQEDSAVYLCASSLMASIGGHYNSPLHFGNGTRLTVT.

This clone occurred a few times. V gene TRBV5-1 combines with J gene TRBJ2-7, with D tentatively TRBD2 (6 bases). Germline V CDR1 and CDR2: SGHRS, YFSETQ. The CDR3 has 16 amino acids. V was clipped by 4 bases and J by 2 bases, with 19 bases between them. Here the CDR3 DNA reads TGCGCCAGCAGCCCAAGGACTACCACTACGGCCTACGAGCAGTACTTC. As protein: CASSPRTTTTAYEQYF.

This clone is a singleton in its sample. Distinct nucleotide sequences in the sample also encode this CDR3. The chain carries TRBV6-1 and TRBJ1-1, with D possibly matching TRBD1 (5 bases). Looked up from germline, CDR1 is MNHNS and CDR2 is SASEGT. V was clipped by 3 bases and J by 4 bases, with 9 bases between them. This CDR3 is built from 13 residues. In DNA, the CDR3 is TGTGCCAGCAGTGAGAGGCAGGGCACTGAAGCTTTCTTT. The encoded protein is CASSERQGTEAFF.

Here the CDR3 reads CASSQTRDLSYEQYF. The DNA of the CDR3 is TGTGCCAGCAGCCAAACGCGGGATCTCTCCTACGAGCAGTACTTC. The chain is built from TRBV3-1 (or the pseudogene TRBV3-2) and TRBJ2-7, with D possibly being TRBD2 (6 bases). Trimming took off 2 bases at V and 0 bases at J, with 11 bases between the two ends. CDR1 is LGHDT, CDR2 YNNKEL, per germline (reference sequence). The CDR3 has 15 residues.

The DNA for the CDR3 is TGTGCCAGCAGCGTACTTTCCGAAGCTTTCTTT. Its protein is CASSVLSEAFF. V usage is TRBV13 and J usage is TRBJ1-1; D is uncertain. The CDR3 runs to 11 residues. Germline V lookup: CDR1 PRHDT, CDR2 FYEKMQ (reference sequence). Trimming left V 5 bases short and J 8 bases short, with 9 bases between. The whole variable domain, filled in from reference TRBV13 and TRBJ1-1, reads AAGVIQSPRHLIKEKRETATLKCYPIPRHDTVYWYQQGPGQDPQFLISFYEKMQSDKGSIPDRFSAQQFSDYHSELNMSSLELGDSALYFCASSVLSEAFFGQGTRLTVV.

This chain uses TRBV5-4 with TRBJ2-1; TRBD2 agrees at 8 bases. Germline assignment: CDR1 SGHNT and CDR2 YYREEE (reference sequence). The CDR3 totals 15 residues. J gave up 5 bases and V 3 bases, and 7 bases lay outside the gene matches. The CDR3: CASSSPGLGDNEQFF. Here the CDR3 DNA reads TGTGCCAGCAGCTCCCCGGGACTAGGTGACAATGAGCAGTTCTTC. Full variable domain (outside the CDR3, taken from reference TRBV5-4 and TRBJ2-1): ETGVTQSPTHLIKTRGQQVTLRCSSQSGHNTVSWYQQALGQGPQFIFQYYREEENGRGNFPPRFSGLQFPNYSSELNVNALELDDSALYLCASSSPGLGDNEQFFGPGTRLTVL.

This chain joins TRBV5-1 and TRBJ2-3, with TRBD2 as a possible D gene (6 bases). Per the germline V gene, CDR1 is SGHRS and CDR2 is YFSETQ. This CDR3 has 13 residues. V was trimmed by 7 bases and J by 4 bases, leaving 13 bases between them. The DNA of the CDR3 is TGCGCCAGCGGTCGGGGGTTCGCAGATACGCAGTATTTT. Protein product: CASGRGFADTQYF.

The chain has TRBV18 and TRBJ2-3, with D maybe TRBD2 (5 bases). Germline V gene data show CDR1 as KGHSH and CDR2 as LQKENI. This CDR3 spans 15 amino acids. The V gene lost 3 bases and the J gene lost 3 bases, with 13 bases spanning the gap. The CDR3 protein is CASSPIASGTDTQYF. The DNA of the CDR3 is TGTGCCAGCTCACCTATAGCATCGGGAACAGATACGCAGTATTTT.

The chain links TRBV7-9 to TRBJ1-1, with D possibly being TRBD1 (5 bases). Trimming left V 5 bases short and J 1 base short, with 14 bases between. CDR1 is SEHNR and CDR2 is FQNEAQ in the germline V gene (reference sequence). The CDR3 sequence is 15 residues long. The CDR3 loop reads CASSPAGGKNTEAFF. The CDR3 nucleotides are TGTGCCAGCAGCCCAGCCGGGGGAAAGAACACTGAAGCTTTCTTT.

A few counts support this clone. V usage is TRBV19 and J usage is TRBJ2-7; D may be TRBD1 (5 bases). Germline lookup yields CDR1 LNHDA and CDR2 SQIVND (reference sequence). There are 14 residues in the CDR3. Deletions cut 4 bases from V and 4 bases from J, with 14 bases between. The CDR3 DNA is TGTGCCAGTAGTACTCAGGGAATCGGATACGAGCAGTACTTC. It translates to CASSTQGIGYEQYF.

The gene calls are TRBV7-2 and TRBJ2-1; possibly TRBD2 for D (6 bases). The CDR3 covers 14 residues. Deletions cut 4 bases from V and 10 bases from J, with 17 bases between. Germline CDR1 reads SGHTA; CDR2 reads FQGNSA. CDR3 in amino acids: CASSSTLTSTEQFF. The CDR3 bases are TGTGCCAGCAGCTCAACGCTCACTAGCACCGAGCAGTTCTTC.

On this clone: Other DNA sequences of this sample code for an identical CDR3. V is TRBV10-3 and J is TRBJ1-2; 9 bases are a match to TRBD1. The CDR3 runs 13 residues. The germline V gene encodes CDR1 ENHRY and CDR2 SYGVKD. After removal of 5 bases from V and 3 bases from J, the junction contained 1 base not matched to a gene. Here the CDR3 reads CAISRTGDYGYTF. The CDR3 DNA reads TGTGCCATCAGTAGGACAGGGGACTATGGCTACACCTTC.

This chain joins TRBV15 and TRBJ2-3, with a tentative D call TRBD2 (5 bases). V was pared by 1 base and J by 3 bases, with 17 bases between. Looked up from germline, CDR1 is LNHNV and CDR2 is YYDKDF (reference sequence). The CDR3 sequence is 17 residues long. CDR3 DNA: TGTGCCACCAGCAGAGGTCGGGATCGAATAGCGACAGATACGCAGTATTTT. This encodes CATSRGRDRIATDTQYF.